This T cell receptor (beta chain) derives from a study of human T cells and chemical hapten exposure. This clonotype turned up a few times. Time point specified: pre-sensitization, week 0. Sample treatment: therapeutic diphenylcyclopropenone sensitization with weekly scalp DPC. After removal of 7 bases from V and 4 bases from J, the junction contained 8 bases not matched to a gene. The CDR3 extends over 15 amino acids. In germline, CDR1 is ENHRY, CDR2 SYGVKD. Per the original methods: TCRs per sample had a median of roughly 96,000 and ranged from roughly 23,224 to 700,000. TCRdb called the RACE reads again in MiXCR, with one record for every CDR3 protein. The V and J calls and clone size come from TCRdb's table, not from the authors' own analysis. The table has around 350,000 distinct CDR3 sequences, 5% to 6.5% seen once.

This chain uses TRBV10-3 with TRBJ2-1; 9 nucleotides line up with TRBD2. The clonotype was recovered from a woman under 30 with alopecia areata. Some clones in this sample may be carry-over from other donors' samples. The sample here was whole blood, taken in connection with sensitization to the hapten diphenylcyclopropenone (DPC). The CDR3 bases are TGTGCCATCAAAAGTCCAGCGGGGGGTTACAATGAGCAGTTCTTC. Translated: CAIKSPAGGYNEQFF.